Given below is one T cell receptor (beta chain) in context. What it binds is not known. CDR3 length: 13 residues. Germline lookup yields CDR1 SGHNT and CDR2 YYREEE (reference sequence). The germline V and J ends were trimmed by 0 bases and 5 bases, with 6 bases remaining between them. The data originate from a study of cytomegalovirus exposure and HLA in healthy donors. Overall study results and limits: For cytomegalovirus status, the classifier reportedly gave diagnoses with high specificity and sensitivity. It was reported in a later analysis that an Asian-associated ancestry cluster showed fewer N-insertions than the approximately 670-donor mean. Through in vitro validation, a few CMV-associated chains were shown to be specific for CMV antigens.

The PCR had 60 Vbeta and 13 Jbeta primers. Sequencing used immunoSEQ multiplex PCR; TCRdb keeps in-frame clones, though not all of them. The sample holds 100,000 to 150,000 clones, around 83% seen once. Sequenced sample: PBMCs. V usage is TRBV5-4 and J usage is TRBJ2-1; no firm D call. The origin of this receptor is a girl aged 2 to 10 in good health and CMV-seronegative. This chain's CDR3 is CASSLVPNNEQFF. As DNA, the CDR3 is TGTGCCAGCAGCTTGGTCCCCAACAATGAGCAGTTCTTC.